This TCR beta chain was retrieved from a study of T cells in Graves' hyperthyroidism and ophthalmopathy. RNA transcripts yielded amplified TCR beta CDR3 regions. During a first-round RT-PCR of the TCR CDR3, the HTBI primer set was used. TCRdb used MiXCR to reprocess the multiplex PCR reads, holding one entry per CDR3 protein. Found here are 250,000 or so distinct CDR3 sequences, approximately 15% of them singletons; the top ten hold approximately 12%. V lost 6 bases and J lost 7; bases outside the gene matches: 15. Per germline, CDR1 DFQATT and CDR2 SNEGSKA (reference sequence). This CDR3 is 14 amino acids long. This clonotype was seen many times. Its antigen is currently unknown. Study conclusions and caveats: Separation of ophthalmopathy from stable hyperthyroidism was achieved by a 13 V-J model.

Sequenced input: blood. This TCR was sampled from a woman aged 40-49 years with Graves' hyperthyroidism that later progressed to Graves' ophthalmopathy. The V gene is TRBV20-1, the J gene TRBJ2-7, with 7 positions matching TRBD1. The CDR3 loop is CSAPRSRGSREQYF. The DNA for the CDR3 is TGCAGTGCCCCGAGAAGCAGGGGGAGTAGGGAGCAGTACTTC.